The 5 T cell receptor beta chains below come from one sample, sequenced in a study of blood T cell repertoires in COVID-19. The protocol was immunoSEQ multiplex PCR, while the TCRdb copy is restricted to in-frame clones and leaves out a portion. The table records around 100,000 clones, roughly 84% of them present only once. The sequenced sample was peripheral blood. All receptors derive from a woman aged 60-70 years with acute or convalescent COVID-19.

J is TRBJ2-3 and V is TRBV29-1; 7 bases are a match to TRBD1. CDR1 SQVTM and CDR2 ANQGSEA come from the germline V gene. Losses at the gene ends were 4 bases for V and 0 bases for J; bases not matched to a gene: 7. This CDR3 spans 15 amino acids. The CDR3 loop reads CSVGPRTGSTDTQYF. The CDR3 bases are TGCAGCGTTGGGCCACGGACAGGAAGCACAGATACGCAGTATTTT.

This chain links TRBV7-2 with TRBJ1-1; TRBD1 agrees at 9 bases. V dropped 2 bases and J dropped 2; count of bases not matched to a gene: 9. Germline V gene lookup returns CDR1 SGHTA and CDR2 FQGNSA. The CDR3 is 17 amino acids. CDR3 sequence: CASSLIDRGWGNTEAFF. In DNA form, the CDR3 reads TGTGCCAGCAGCTTAATTGACAGGGGGTGGGGAAACACTGAAGCTTTCTTT.

The CDR3 sequence: CASSARAGGGTDTQYF. The CDR3 DNA follows: TGTGCCAGCAGCGCTCGAGCGGGGGGGGGCACAGATACGCAGTATTTT. This chain connects TRBV9 to TRBJ2-3, with 10 bases lining up with TRBD2. Trimming removed 3 bases from V and 1 base from J; junction bases left unmatched: 5. The CDR3 runs 16 residues. Germline V gene sequence: CDR1 SGDLS, CDR2 YYNGEE.

The gene calls are TRBV2 and TRBJ2-4; possibly TRBD1 for D (6 bases). The germline CDR1 and CDR2 sequences are SNHLY and FYNNEI. V lost 10 bases, J lost 0 bases, and 16 bases lay in between. The length of the CDR3 is 15 residues. This chain's CDR3 is CATSLQGQAKNIQYF. The DNA of the CDR3 is TGTGCCACAAGCCTACAGGGTCAAGCCAAAAACATTCAGTACTTC.

The chain joins TRBV24-1 to TRBJ1-4; 7 bases agree with TRBD1. CDR1 and CDR2 (germline): KGHDR, SFDVKD. This CDR3 region has 19 residues. V shed 0 bases, J shed 5 bases, and the junction held 14 bases outside the gene matches. The CDR3 DNA sequence: TGTGCCACCAGTGATTTGCAAGGGGACAGACAGCGCTTAAATGAAAAACTGTTTTTT. This translates into CATSDLQGDRQRLNEKLFF.